This T cell receptor beta chain was observed in a study of blood T cell repertoires in COVID-19. Original handling: Cell counts per sample came from amplifying reference gene primers. Clones were sequenced by immunoSEQ multiplex PCR, and TCRdb holds only the in-frame ones, with some missing. The V and J calls and clone size were taken over from that table, and D and trimming were inferred from the DNA. The sample includes a few hundred thousand clones, 82% seen only once; the top ten take 7% to 10%. It was during active infection that Seattle patients were enrolled and then longitudinally followed. The source is a woman older than 75 with COVID-19, enrolled during active disease. Sequencing was carried out using peripheral blood.

In nucleotides, the CDR3 is TGTGCCATCAGTGTCTCCGGGCAAGAGACCCAGTACTTC. Translated: CAISVSGQETQYF. The chain recombines TRBV10-3 with TRBJ2-5; no reliable D call. The CDR3 runs 13 residues. Germline values: CDR1 ENHRY, CDR2 SYGVKD. V lost 4 bases to trimming and J lost 2 bases, with 8 bases between them.